These 23 T cell receptor beta chains came from one sample sequenced in a study of TIL therapy for anti-PD-1-resistant metastatic lung cancer. Indicated time point: pre-treatment sample, taken before nivolumab and TIL therapy. The libraries were made with immunoSEQ v3. Here immunoSEQ multiplex PCR was the method, and the copy in TCRdb shows in-frame clones only, minus some. The sample lists roughly 16,000 clones; roughly 72% were seen once. The sample here was blood, taken at baseline. These receptors all stem from a person between 25 and 79 years old with non-small cell lung cancer.

The chain is built from TRBV12-5 and TRBJ2-5; 7 bases fit TRBD1. J gave up 4 bases and V 6 bases, and 8 bases lay outside the gene matches. Per the germline V gene, CDR1 is LGHNT and CDR2 is FRNRAP. The CDR3 contains 14 residues. CDR3 sequence reads: CASGQGSARETQYF. The CDR3 DNA reads as TGTGCTAGTGGACAGGGGTCCGCAAGAGAGACCCAGTACTTC.

DNA for the CDR3: TGTGCCAGCAGCGTAGTCTTGAACAATGAGCAGTTCTTC. Its protein is CASSVVLNNEQFF. The rearrangement uses TRBV9 and TRBJ2-1; D uncertain. CDR1 and CDR2 from the germline V gene are SGDLS and YYNGEE. CDR3 length: 13 residues. V lost 0 bases and J lost 5, with 6 bases in between.

The V call is TRBV9, the J call TRBJ1-3; 7 bases are shared with TRBD1. Per germline, CDR1 SGDLS and CDR2 YYNGEE. CDR3 length: 16 residues. The V and J ends lost 4 bases and 2 bases, in that order; junction bases with no gene match: 9. The CDR3 DNA reads as TGTGCCAGCAGCTCTCGAGGAGGGGGCACTGGAAACACCATATATTTT. Amino acids: CASSSRGGGTGNTIYF.

This chain connects TRBV5-1 to TRBJ1-2; D may be TRBD1 (6 bases). The germline V and J ends were trimmed by 0 bases and 0 bases, with 9 bases remaining between them. Germline V CDR1 and CDR2: SGHRS, YFSETQ. The CDR3 runs 15 residues. DNA of the CDR3: TGCGCCAGCAGCTTGGGACAGGCCACTAACTATGGCTACACCTTC. Its protein product is CASSLGQATNYGYTF.

This clone was counted between two and nine times. This chain's CDR3 is CASSLGQNTEAFF. The DNA for the CDR3 is TGCGCCAGCAGCCTAGGACAGAACACTGAAGCTTTCTTT. The chain recombines TRBV4-1 with TRBJ1-1, with D perhaps TRBD1 (5 bases). V was pared by 4 bases and J by 1 base, with 7 bases between. The CDR3 totals 13 residues. Germline lookup yields CDR1 MGHRA and CDR2 YSYEKL.

The chain has TRBV6-4 and TRBJ2-3; 8 bases are a match to TRBD1. Germline CDR1 reads MRHNA; CDR2 reads SNTAGT. This CDR3 spans 15 amino acids. Unmatched junction bases numbered 5, after V lost 6 bases and J lost 0 bases. CDR3: CASRRGTGSTDTQYF. The CDR3 nucleotides are TGTGCCAGCAGGAGGGGGACAGGTAGCACAGATACGCAGTATTTT.

The rearrangement links TRBV7-2 to TRBJ2-3; TRBD2 matches at 7 bases. J lost 6 bases, V lost 0 bases, and 3 bases had no gene match. Germline V CDR1 and CDR2: SGHTA, FQGNSA. CDR3 size: 14 residues. The CDR3 loop reads CASSLAGGSDTQYF. The CDR3 region has the DNA TGTGCCAGCAGCTTAGCGGGGGGGTCGGATACGCAGTATTTT.

The rearrangement links TRBV6-1 to TRBJ2-5, with D perhaps matching TRBD1 (5 bases). Per the germline V gene, CDR1 is MNHNS and CDR2 is SASEGT. Trimming removed 8 bases from V and 4 bases from J, with 14 bases in between. The CDR3 totals 13 residues. CDR3 in amino acids: CASARDLPETQYF. The CDR3 DNA is TGTGCCAGCGCCAGGGATTTACCAGAGACCCAGTACTTC.

The chain couples TRBV10-3 to TRBJ2-7; a possible D gene is TRBD2 (5 bases). Trimming left V 0 bases short and J 3 bases short, with 12 bases between. The CDR3 is made up of 15 amino acids. The germline CDR1 and CDR2 sequences are ENHRY and SYGVKD. The CDR3 reads CAISESTRVFYEQYF. The CDR3 coding sequence is TGTGCCATCAGTGAGTCGACGCGGGTATTCTACGAGCAGTACTTC.

V gene TRBV18 combines with J gene TRBJ2-3; D perhaps matches TRBD1 (5 bases). Trimming took off 2 bases at V and 2 bases at J, with 5 bases between the two ends. In germline, CDR1 is KGHSH, CDR2 LQKENI. The CDR3 contains 13 residues. The CDR3 is CASSPGATDTQYF. Here the CDR3 DNA reads TGTGCCAGCTCACCAGGGGCCACAGATACGCAGTATTTT.

The chain recombines TRBV6-6 with TRBJ1-5; the match to TRBD1 covers 8 bases. Germline assignment: CDR1 MNHNY and CDR2 SVGAGI (reference sequence). Trimming at V came to 5 bases and at J to 6 bases, leaving 6 bases not matched to a gene. CDR3 length: 14 amino acids. The chain's CDR3 is CASSGQGKSQPQHF. In DNA form, the CDR3 reads TGTGCCAGCAGTGGACAGGGTAAAAGTCAGCCCCAGCATTTT.

J is TRBJ2-7 and V is TRBV19, with 7 bases fitting TRBD1. The CDR3 is 14 residues long. V shed 5 bases and J 4 bases; nucleotides not matched to a gene: 8. Per germline, CDR1 LNHDA and CDR2 SQIVND (reference sequence). The CDR3 sequence is CASSSRTGEYEQYF. The CDR3 nucleotides read TGTGCCAGTAGTTCCCGGACAGGTGAATACGAGCAGTACTTC.

The chain recombines TRBV5-1 with TRBJ2-7, with no clear D. The V gene lost 2 bases and the J gene lost 0 bases, with 15 bases spanning the gap. The V gene's germline CDR1 is SGHRS and CDR2 YFSETQ. There are 16 residues in the CDR3. Written as DNA, the CDR3 is TGCGCCAGCAGCTTAGCGACCAGTTTATACTCCTACGAGCAGTACTTC. Protein: CASSLATSLYSYEQYF.

The chain employs TRBV11-3 and TRBJ2-1; TRBD2 matches at 15 bases. From germline, CDR1 is SGHNT and CDR2 YENEEA. The CDR3 runs 15 residues. The V segment lost 7 bases and the J segment 9 bases; nucleotides outside the gene matches: 7. The CDR3 DNA reads as TGTGCCAGCACCCGGCCGGGACTAGCGGGGGGTGAGCAGTTCTTC. It translates to CASTRPGLAGGEQFF.

This chain connects TRBV19 to TRBJ2-1, with TRBD1 matching 9 bases. Per germline, CDR1 LNHDA and CDR2 SQIVND (reference sequence). The CDR3 is 19 residues long. V shed 3 bases and J 7 bases; nucleotides not matched to a gene: 19. The CDR3 coding sequence is TGTGCCAGTAGTATTCTCGGACAGGGGAACGTCCGTGGGCTAAATGAGCAGTTCTTC. Translation: CASSILGQGNVRGLNEQFF.

V and J are TRBV7-9 and TRBJ2-7, with D hard to call. V lost 4 bases and J lost 5, with 12 bases in between. The CDR3 extends over 13 amino acids. In germline, CDR1 is SEHNR, CDR2 FQNEAQ (reference sequence). The CDR3 is CASSSWSGHEQYF. CDR3 in DNA: TGTGCCAGCAGCTCTTGGAGTGGCCACGAGCAGTACTTC.

The chain uses TRBV7-8 and TRBJ1-5; D is uncertain. The germline V gene has CDR1 SGHVS and CDR2 FQNEAQ. The CDR3 sequence is 14 residues long. Trimming took 3 bases from V and 0 from J, leaving 6 bases between them. CDR3 coding DNA: TGTGCCAGCAGCTTTAGTAATAGCAATCAGCCCCAGCATTTT. Its translation: CASSFSNSNQPQHF.

This chain joins TRBV4-3 and TRBJ1-2; 8 nucleotides line up with TRBD1. Trimming removed 0 bases from V and 8 bases from J; junction bases left unmatched: 2. The CDR3 loop spans 13 amino acids. The germline CDR1 and CDR2 sequences are LGHNA and YSLEER. CDR3 in DNA: TGCGCCAGCAGCCAAGACCGGGACAGGGGCTACACCTTC. Translation gives CASSQDRDRGYTF.

The V and J genes are TRBV19 and TRBJ2-3; no firm D call. There are 13 residues in the CDR3. Trimming pared 5 bases from V and 3 bases from J, leaving 9 bases between. The germline V gene has CDR1 LNHDA and CDR2 SQIVND (reference sequence). The CDR3 nucleotides are TGTGCCAGTAGTGAAACCGGAACAGATACGCAGTATTTT. Translation: CASSETGTDTQYF.

The V and J genes are TRBV19 and TRBJ1-5, with TRBD1 matching 8 bases. CDR1 and CDR2 from the germline V gene are LNHDA and SQIVND (reference sequence). V lost 3 bases to trimming and J lost 0 bases; unmatched junction nucleotides: 7. The CDR3 is 17 amino acids. The CDR3 DNA is TGTGCCAGTAGTATCCCTCCCCAGGGGGCTAGCAATCAGCCCCAGCATTTT. Its protein product is CASSIPPQGASNQPQHF. Based on the CDR3 plus reference TRBV19 and TRBJ1-5, the full variable domain is DGGITQSPKYLFRKEGQNVTLSCEQNLNHDAMYWYRQDPGQGLRLIYYSQIVNDFQKGDIAEGYSVSREKKESFPLTVTSAQKNPTAFYLCASSIPPQGASNQPQHFGDGTRLSIL.

This chain links TRBV5-4 with TRBJ2-7, with D tentatively TRBD2 (5 bases). V lost 5 bases, J lost 4 bases, and 13 bases lay in between. The CDR3 has 13 amino acids. Germline-derived CDR1 and CDR2 are SGHNT and YYREEE (reference sequence). CDR3 nucleotides: TGTGCCAGCAGTCTCGGACGGGAATACGAGCAGTACTTC. It encodes CASSLGREYEQYF.

This chain joins TRBV7-9 and TRBJ2-3, with 9 bases identical to TRBD1. In germline, CDR1 is SEHNR, CDR2 FQNEAQ (reference sequence). The CDR3 spans 15 residues. The V segment lost 5 bases and the J segment 3 bases; nucleotides outside the gene matches: 6. The CDR3 bases are TGTGCCAGCAGCACCCGGGACAGGGAAACAGATACGCAGTATTTT. Its translation: CASSTRDRETDTQYF. The entire variable domain, with the rest obtained from reference TRBV7-9 and TRBJ2-3, is as follows: DTGVSQNPRHKITKRGQNVTFRCDPISEHNRLYWYRQTLGQGPEFLTYFQNEAQLEKSRLLSDRFSAERPKGSFSTLEIQRTEQGDSAMYLCASSTRDRETDTQYFGPGTRLTVL.

The chain joins TRBV4-1 to TRBJ2-3; TRBD1 aligns across 8 bases. The germline gives CDR1 MGHRA, CDR2 YSYEKL. CDR3 length equals 14 residues. Germline trimming cut 7 bases from V and 3 bases from J; bases unmatched to any gene: 6. The CDR3 nucleotides are TGCGCCAGCAAGGGGACAGGACTTACAGATACGCAGTATTTT. Protein product: CASKGTGLTDTQYF.